This T cell receptor (beta chain) is drawn from a study of cytomegalovirus exposure and HLA in healthy donors. 60 Vbeta and 13 Jbeta primers were used in PCR. TCRdb keeps only in-frame clones here, not all; method: immunoSEQ multiplex PCR. The repertoire has around 150,000 clones, about 76% of them found once; the top ten carry about 3.5%. Germline lookup yields CDR1 MNHNS and CDR2 SASEGT. The CDR3 sequence is 15 residues long. Trimming took 3 bases from V and 0 from J; bases not matched to a gene: 2. The sample was PBMCs. This TCR came from a human donor in good health. The chain carries TRBV6-1 and TRBJ2-7; the match to TRBD2 covers 10 bases. The CDR3 sequence is CASSDLAGASYEQYF. In DNA, the CDR3 is TGTGCCAGCAGTGACCTAGCGGGAGCCTCCTACGAGCAGTACTTC.